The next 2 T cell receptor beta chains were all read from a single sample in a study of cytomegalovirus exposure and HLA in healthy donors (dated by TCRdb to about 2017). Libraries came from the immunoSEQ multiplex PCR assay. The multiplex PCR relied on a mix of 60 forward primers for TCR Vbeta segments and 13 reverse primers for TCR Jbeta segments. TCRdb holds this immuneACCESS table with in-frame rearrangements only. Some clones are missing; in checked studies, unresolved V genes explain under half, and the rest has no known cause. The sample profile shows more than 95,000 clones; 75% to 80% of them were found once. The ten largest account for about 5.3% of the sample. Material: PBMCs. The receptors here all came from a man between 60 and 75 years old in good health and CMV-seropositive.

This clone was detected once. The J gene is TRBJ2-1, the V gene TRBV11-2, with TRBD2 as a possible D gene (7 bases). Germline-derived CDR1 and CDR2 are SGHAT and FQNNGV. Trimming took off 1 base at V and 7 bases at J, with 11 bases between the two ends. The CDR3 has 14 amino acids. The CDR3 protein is CASSLGGGLNEQFF. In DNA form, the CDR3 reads TGTGCCAGCAGCTTAGGGGGGGGGCTTAATGAGCAGTTCTTC.

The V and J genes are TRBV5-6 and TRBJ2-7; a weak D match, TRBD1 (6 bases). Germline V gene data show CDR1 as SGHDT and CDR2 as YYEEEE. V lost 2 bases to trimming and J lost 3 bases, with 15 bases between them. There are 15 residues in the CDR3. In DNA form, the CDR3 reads TGTGCCAGCAGCTTCTCTCCAGGGGTGGACTACGAGCAGTACTTC. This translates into CASSFSPGVDYEQYF.